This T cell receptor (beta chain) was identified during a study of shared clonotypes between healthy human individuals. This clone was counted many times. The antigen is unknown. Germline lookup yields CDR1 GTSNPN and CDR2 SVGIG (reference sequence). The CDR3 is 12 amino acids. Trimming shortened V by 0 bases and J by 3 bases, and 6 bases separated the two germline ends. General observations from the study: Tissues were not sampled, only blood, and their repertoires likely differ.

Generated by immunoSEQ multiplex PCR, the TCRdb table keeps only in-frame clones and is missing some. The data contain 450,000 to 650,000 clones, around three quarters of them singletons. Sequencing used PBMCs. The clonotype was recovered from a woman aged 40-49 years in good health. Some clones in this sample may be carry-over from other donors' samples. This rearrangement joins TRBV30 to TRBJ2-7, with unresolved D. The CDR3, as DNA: TGTGCCTGGAGTGTAGGATACTACGAGCAGTACTTC. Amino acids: CAWSVGYYEQYF.